One sample yielded the 13 T cell receptor beta chains listed below, sequenced in a study of CD8+ T cells in alopecia areata. RNA was isolated and reverse transcribed to cDNA, the sequencing template. Clones were read by immunoSEQ multiplex PCR, and TCRdb kept only the in-frame ones, dropping some. The data hold 35,000 to 45,000 clones, with around half observed a single time. Sorting of CD4+ cells into CD25+CD127- cells was performed for roughly five patients. Sequences were obtained from CD4+ Tregs sorted from blood. Receptors originate from a human donor with alopecia areata.

This chain links TRBV7-2 with TRBJ2-5; 12 nucleotides align to TRBD2. Germline loops: CDR1 SGHTA, CDR2 FQGNSA. J lost 13 bases, V lost 4 bases, and 7 bases had no gene match. CDR3 length: 13 amino acids. CDR3 protein: CASSSASGRAPYF. Here the CDR3 DNA reads TGTGCCAGCAGCTCCGCTAGCGGGAGGGCCCCGTACTTC. Complete variable domain (other parts from reference TRBV7-2 and TRBJ2-5): GAGVSQSPSNKVTEKGKDVELRCDPISGHTALYWYRQSLGQGLEFLIYFQGNSAPDKSGLPSDRFSAERTGGSVSTLTIQRTQQEDSAVYLCASSSASGRAPYFGPGTRLLVL.

This clone was observed a handful of times. This chain's CDR3 is CASSLDGPRAGQPQHF. The CDR3 nucleotides read TGCGCCAGCAGCTTGGACGGTCCCAGGGCTGGGCAGCCCCAGCATTTT. The rearrangement uses TRBV5-1 and TRBJ1-5; D possibly corresponds to TRBD1 (5 bases). CDR3 size: 16 residues. V was trimmed by 0 bases and J by 7 bases, leaving 17 bases between them. Per the germline V gene, CDR1 is SGHRS and CDR2 is YFSETQ.

This clone was observed a few times. V usage is TRBV7-3 and J usage is TRBJ2-2; no reliable D call. Germline V gives CDR1 SGHTA, CDR2 FQGTGA. The germline V and J ends were trimmed by 4 bases and 0 bases, with 9 bases remaining between them. The CDR3 covers 15 residues. The CDR3 here is CASSSRATNTGELFF. Here the CDR3 DNA reads TGTGCCAGCAGCTCTCGGGCTACGAACACCGGGGAGCTGTTTTTT.

V usage is TRBV7-2 and J usage is TRBJ2-3; D call uncertain. Trimming pared 5 bases from V and 2 bases from J, leaving 14 bases between. The germline V gene has CDR1 SGHTA and CDR2 FQGNSA. The CDR3 runs 15 residues. The DNA for the CDR3 is TGTGCCAGCAGCCGCCAACGAACCTACACAGATACGCAGTATTTT. Translation gives CASSRQRTYTDTQYF.

The chain is built from TRBV7-2 and TRBJ1-6; 9 nucleotides agree with TRBD1. The germline V gene encodes CDR1 SGHTA and CDR2 FQGNSA. Trimming removed 4 bases from V and 10 bases from J; junction bases left unmatched: 11. The length of the CDR3 is 16 residues. The DNA for the CDR3 is TGTGCCAGCAGCTCCAGAGACAGGGGGAGTTGGTCACCCCTCCACTTT. Its protein product is CASSSRDRGSWSPLHF.

The chain joins TRBV29-1 to TRBJ1-1; D is possibly TRBD1 (6 bases). V was cut by 6 bases and J by 2 bases, with 16 bases left in between. CDR3 length: 14 residues. Germline lookup yields CDR1 SQVTM and CDR2 ANQGSEA. In DNA form, the CDR3 reads TGCAGCGTCCTATTTGCGGGACAAAACACTGAAGCTTTCTTT. It yields the protein CSVLFAGQNTEAFF.

The CDR3 loop reads CASRTGRNTEAFF. The DNA of the CDR3 is TGTGCCAGCCGTACGGGGCGGAACACTGAAGCTTTCTTT. The chain joins TRBV18 to TRBJ1-1; possibly TRBD1 for D (5 bases). Germline V gene sequence: CDR1 KGHSH, CDR2 LQKENI. There are 13 residues in the CDR3. The V end lost 8 bases, the J end lost 1 base, and 11 bases lay between the germline ends.

The V gene is TRBV10-2, the J gene TRBJ1-3; D ambiguous. Germline assignment: CDR1 WSHSY and CDR2 SAAADI. The CDR3 length is 13 residues. The ends were cut back, 3 bases at V and 0 bases at J, with 3 bases in the middle. The CDR3 bases are TGCGCCAGCAGTGAATTCTCTGGAAACACCATATATTTT. Protein: CASSEFSGNTIYF.

This clone turned up a few times. The gene calls are TRBV6-5 and TRBJ2-1; 7 bases are a match to TRBD1. The germline V gene has CDR1 MNHEY and CDR2 SVGAGI. The CDR3 is made up of 11 amino acids. Unmatched junction bases numbered 7, after V lost 6 bases and J lost 14 bases. The CDR3 DNA reads TGTGCCAGCAGAAACAGGGGCCTTGAGTTCTTC. As protein: CASRNRGLEFF.

The CDR3 loop reads CASSVLRDKSETQYF. The CDR3 coding sequence is TGTGCCAGCAGCGTCCTCCGGGACAAGAGCGAGACCCAGTACTTC. This rearrangement joins TRBV9 to TRBJ2-5; tentative D call: TRBD1 (6 bases). V lost 2 bases, J lost 5 bases, and 16 bases lay in between. Germline V CDR1 and CDR2: SGDLS, YYNGEE. This CDR3 has 15 residues.

In its sample, this clone was seen a few times. The rearrangement uses TRBV19 and TRBJ2-7; TRBD2 is a possible D gene (6 bases). Germline assignment: CDR1 LNHDA and CDR2 SQIVND (reference sequence). V lost 3 bases to trimming and J lost 5 bases, with 14 bases between them. This CDR3 spans 14 amino acids. Written as DNA, the CDR3 is TGTGCCAGTAGTATTTTTGGCGGGATCGACGAGCAGTACTTC. As protein: CASSIFGGIDEQYF.

This clone was counted between two and nine times. This chain joins TRBV18 and TRBJ1-1, with a possible D match to TRBD1 (6 bases). Trimming shortened V by 3 bases and J by 1 base, and 12 bases separated the two germline ends. Germline CDR1 is KGHSH and CDR2 is LQKENI. The CDR3 extends over 15 amino acids. CDR3 DNA: TGTGCCAGCTCACCGTCCTCGGGACAGAACACTGAAGCTTTCTTT. Protein: CASSPSSGQNTEAFF.

By its share, this clone is medium-sized. J is TRBJ2-7 and V is TRBV7-2; 9 nucleotides agree with TRBD1. CDR1 is SGHTA, CDR2 FQGNSA, per germline. The ends lost 5 bases at V and 5 bases at J; junction bases unmatched: 4. The CDR3 runs 13 residues. CDR3 residues: CASSRDRDHEQYF. The CDR3 DNA is TGTGCCAGCAGCCGGGACAGGGACCACGAGCAGTACTTC.